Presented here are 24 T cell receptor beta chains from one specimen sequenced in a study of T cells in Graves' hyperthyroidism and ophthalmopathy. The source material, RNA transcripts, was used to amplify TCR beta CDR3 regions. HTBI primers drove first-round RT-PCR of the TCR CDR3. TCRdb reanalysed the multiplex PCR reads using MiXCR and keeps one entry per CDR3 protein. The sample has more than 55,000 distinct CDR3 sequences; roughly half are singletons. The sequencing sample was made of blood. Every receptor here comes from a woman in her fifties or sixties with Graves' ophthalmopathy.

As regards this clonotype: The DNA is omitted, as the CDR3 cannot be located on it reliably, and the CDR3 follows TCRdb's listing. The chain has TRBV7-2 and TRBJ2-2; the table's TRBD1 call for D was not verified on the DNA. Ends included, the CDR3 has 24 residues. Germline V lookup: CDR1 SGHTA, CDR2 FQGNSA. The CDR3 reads CASSPMKRGHDEQYFGPGTGELFF.

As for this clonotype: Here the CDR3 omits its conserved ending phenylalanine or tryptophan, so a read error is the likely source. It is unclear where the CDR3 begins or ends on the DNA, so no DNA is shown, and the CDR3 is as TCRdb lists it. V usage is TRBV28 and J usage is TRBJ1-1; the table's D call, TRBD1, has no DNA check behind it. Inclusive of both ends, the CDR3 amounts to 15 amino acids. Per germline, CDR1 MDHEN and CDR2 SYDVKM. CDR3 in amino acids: CASRLEQAVNTEAFL.

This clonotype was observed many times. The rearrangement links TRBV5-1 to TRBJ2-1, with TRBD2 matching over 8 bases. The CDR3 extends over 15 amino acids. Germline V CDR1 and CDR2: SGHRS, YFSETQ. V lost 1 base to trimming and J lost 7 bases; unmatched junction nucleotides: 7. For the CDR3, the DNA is TGCGCCAGCAGCTTGACGGGGGGGCTCAGGAATGAGCAGTTCTTC. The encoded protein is CASSLTGGLRNEQFF. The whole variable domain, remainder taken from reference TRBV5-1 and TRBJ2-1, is KAGVTQTPRYLIKTRGQQVTLSCSPISGHRSVSWYQQTPGQGLQFLFEYFSETQRNKGNFPGRFSGRQFSNSRSEMNVSTLELGDSALYLCASSLTGGLRNEQFFGPGTRLTVL.

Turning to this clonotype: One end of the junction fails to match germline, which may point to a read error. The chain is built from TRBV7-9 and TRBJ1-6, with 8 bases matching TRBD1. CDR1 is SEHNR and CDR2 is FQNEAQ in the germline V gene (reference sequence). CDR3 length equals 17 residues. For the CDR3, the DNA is TGTGCCAGCAGCCTAGGCCCCGGACAGGGAGTTGATTCACTCCTCCACTTT. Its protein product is CASSLGPGQGVDSLLHF.

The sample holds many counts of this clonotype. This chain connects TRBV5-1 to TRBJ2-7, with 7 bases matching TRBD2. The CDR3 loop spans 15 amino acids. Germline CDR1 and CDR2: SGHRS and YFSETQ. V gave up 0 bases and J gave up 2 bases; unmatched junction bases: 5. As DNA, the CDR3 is TGCGCCAGCAGCTTGGGGGGTGGGGGGGCCTACGAGCAGTACTTC. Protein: CASSLGGGGAYEQYF. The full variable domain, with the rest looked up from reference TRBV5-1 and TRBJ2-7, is KAGVTQTPRYLIKTRGQQVTLSCSPISGHRSVSWYQQTPGQGLQFLFEYFSETQRNKGNFPGRFSGRQFSNSRSEMNVSTLELGDSALYLCASSLGGGGAYEQYFGPGTRLTVT.

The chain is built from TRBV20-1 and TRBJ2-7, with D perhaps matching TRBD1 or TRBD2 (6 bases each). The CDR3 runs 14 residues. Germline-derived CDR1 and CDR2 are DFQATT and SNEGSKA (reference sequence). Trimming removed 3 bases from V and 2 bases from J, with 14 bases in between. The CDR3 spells CSARGGQNPYEQYF. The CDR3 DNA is TGCAGTGCTAGGGGAGGACAGAATCCCTACGAGCAGTACTTC.

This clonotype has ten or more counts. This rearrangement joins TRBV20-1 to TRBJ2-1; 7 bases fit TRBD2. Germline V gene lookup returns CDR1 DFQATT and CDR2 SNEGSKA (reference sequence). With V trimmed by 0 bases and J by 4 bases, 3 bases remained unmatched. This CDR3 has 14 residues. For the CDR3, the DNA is TGCAGTGCTAGAGAGGGACTAATATACAATGAGCAGTTCTTC. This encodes CSAREGLIYNEQFF.

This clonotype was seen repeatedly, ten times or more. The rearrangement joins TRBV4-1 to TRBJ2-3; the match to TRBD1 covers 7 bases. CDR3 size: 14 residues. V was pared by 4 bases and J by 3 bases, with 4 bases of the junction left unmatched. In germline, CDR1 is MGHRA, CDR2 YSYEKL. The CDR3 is CASSLQGRTDTQYF. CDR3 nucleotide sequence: TGCGCCAGCAGCCTACAGGGGAGAACAGATACGCAGTATTTT.

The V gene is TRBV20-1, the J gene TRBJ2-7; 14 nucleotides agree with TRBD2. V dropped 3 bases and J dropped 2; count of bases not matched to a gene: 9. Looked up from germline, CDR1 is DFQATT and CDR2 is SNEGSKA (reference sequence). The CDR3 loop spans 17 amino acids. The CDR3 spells CSARAPGTSGSTYEQYF. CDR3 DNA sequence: TGCAGTGCTAGGGCCCCCGGGACTAGCGGGAGTACCTACGAGCAGTACTTC.

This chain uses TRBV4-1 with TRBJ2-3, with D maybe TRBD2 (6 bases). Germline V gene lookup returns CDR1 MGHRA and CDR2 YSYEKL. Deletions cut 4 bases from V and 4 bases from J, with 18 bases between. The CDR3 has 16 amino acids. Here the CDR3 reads CASSPGMDYGSDTQYF. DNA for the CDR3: TGCGCCAGCAGCCCGGGCATGGACTATGGATCAGATACGCAGTATTTT.

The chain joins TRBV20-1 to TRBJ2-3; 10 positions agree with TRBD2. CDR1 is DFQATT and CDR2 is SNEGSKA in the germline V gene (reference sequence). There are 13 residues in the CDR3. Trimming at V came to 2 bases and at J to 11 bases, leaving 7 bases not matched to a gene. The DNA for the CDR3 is TGCAGTGCTAGACTAGCGGGAGTAAGAGAGCAGTATTTT. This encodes CSARLAGVREQYF.

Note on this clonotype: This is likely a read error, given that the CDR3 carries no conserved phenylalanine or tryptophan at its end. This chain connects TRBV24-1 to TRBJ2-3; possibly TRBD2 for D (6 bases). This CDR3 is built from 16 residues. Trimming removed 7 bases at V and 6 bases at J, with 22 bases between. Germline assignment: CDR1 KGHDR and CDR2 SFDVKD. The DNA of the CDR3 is TGTGCCACCAGCGATACAGTCGCGGGGAAGGTGGATACGCAGTATTCT. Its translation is CATSDTVAGKVDTQYS.

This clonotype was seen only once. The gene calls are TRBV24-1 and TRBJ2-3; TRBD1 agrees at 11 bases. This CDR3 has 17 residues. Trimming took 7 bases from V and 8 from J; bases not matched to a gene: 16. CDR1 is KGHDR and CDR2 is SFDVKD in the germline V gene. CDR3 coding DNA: TGTGCCACCAGCCCAAACTCCGGACAGGGGGCAGAAGGTACGCAGTATTTT. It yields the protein CATSPNSGQGAEGTQYF.

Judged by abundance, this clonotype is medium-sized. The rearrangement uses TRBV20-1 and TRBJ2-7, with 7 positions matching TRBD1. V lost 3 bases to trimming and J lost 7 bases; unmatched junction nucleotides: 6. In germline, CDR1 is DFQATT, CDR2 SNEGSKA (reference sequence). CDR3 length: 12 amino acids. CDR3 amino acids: CSASQTGVEQYF. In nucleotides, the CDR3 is TGCAGTGCTAGTCAAACAGGGGTTGAGCAGTACTTC.

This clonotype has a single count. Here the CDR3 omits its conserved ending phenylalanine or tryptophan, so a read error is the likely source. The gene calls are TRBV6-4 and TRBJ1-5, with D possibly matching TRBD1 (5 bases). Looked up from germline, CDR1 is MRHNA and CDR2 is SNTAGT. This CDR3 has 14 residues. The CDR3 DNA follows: TGTGCCGGCAGTGAGACAGTTGGCAATCAGCCCCAGCATTCT. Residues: CAGSETVGNQPQHS.

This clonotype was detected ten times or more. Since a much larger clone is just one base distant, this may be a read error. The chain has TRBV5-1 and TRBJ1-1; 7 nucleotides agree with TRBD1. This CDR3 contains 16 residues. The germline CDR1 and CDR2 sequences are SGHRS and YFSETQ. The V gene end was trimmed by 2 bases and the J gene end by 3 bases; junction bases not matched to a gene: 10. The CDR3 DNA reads TGCGCCAGCAGCTTCACCGACAGGGTGGGGGACACTGAAGCTTTCTTT. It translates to CASSFTDRVGDTEAFF.

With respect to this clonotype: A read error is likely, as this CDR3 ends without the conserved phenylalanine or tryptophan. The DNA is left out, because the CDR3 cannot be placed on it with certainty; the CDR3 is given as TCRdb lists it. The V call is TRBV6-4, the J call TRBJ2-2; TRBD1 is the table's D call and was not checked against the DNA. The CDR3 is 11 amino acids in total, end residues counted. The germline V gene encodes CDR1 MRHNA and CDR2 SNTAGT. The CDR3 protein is CASSDAPLAGG.

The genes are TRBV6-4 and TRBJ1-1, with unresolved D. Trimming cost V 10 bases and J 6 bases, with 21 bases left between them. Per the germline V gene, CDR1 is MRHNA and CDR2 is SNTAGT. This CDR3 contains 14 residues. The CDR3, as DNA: TGTGCCAAGACTTCACGGTATAGTACTTCTGAAGCTTTCTTT. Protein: CAKTSRYSTSEAFF.

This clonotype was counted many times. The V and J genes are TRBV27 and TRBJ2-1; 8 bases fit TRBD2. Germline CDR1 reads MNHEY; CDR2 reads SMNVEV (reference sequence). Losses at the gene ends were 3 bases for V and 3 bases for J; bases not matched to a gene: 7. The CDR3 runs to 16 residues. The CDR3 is CASSLTSAKLYNEQFF. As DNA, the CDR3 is TGTGCCAGCAGTTTGACTAGCGCAAAGCTCTACAATGAGCAGTTCTTC.

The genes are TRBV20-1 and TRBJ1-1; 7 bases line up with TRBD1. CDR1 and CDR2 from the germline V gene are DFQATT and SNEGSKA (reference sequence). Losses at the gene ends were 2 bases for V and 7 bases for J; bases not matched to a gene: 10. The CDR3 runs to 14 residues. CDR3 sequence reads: CSARQGGLTNEAFF. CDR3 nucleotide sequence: TGCAGTGCTAGACAGGGGGGGCTTACTAATGAAGCTTTCTTT.

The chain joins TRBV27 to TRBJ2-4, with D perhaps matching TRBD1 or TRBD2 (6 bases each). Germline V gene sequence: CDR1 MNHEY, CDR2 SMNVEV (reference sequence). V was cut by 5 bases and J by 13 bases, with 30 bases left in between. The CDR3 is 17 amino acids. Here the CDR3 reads CASSPFYRELAKNTQYF. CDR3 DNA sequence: TGTGCCAGCAGTCCATTCTACAGGGAACTAGCCAAAAACACGCAGTACTTC.

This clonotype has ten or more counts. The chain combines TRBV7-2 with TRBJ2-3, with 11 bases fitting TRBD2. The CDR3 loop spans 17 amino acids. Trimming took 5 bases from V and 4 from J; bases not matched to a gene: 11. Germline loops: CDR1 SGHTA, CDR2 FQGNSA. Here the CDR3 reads CASSKKTGTSGSDTQYF. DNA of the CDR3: TGTGCCAGCAGCAAGAAAACCGGGACTAGCGGTTCAGATACGCAGTATTTT.

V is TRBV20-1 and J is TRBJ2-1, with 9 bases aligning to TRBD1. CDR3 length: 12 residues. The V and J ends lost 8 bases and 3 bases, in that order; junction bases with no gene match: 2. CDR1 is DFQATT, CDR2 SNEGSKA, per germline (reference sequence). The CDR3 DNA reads TGCAGTACGGGACAGGGCTACAATGAGCAGTTCTTC. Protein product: CSTGQGYNEQFF.

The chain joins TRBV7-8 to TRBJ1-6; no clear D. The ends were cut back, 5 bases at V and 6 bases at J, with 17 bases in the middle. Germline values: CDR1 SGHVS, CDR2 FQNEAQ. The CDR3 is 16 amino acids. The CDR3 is CASSPRWVGLNSPLHF. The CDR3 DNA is TGTGCCAGCAGCCCCCGGTGGGTAGGGCTTAATTCACCCCTCCACTTT.